The 17 T cell receptor beta chains below were found in one sample sequenced in a study of graft-versus-host responses after intestinal transplantation. Their cognate antigens are unknown. Repertoires were generated with immunoSEQ multiplex PCR, while TCRdb's copy carries only in-frame clones and drops some. This sample has around 99,000 clones; under 95% occur once, and the top ten carry 2% to 2.5%. The sequencing here drew on unstimulated CD8+ T cells sorted from spleen or lymph node cells, taken before intestinal transplant. Receptor source: a human donor who received an intestinal transplant.

The chain joins TRBV5-4 to TRBJ2-3; tentative D call: TRBD2 (6 bases). The CDR3 totals 15 residues. The germline V gene encodes CDR1 SGHNT and CDR2 YYREEE (reference sequence). V lost 1 base and J lost 1, with 10 bases in between. The CDR3 DNA sequence: TGTGCCAGCAGCTTGTGGGCTAGCGGCACAGATACGCAGTATTTT. This sequence encodes CASSLWASGTDTQYF.

This chain connects TRBV7-2 to TRBJ2-7, with D perhaps matching TRBD1 (6 bases). In germline, CDR1 is SGHTA, CDR2 FQGNSA. CDR3 length: 17 residues. Trimming took off 5 bases at V and 0 bases at J, with 20 bases between the two ends. The CDR3 DNA follows: TGTGCCAGCAGCCTGGACAGCCTGCGACCCATCTCCTACGAGCAGTACTTC. Encoded protein: CASSLDSLRPISYEQYF.

The chain links TRBV10-2 to TRBJ2-7; D is possibly TRBD2 (6 bases). This CDR3 spans 13 amino acids. V lost 2 bases to trimming and J lost 4 bases, with 9 bases between them. Germline lookup yields CDR1 WSHSY and CDR2 SAAADI. In DNA form, the CDR3 reads TGCGCCAGCAGTGAGGGGGCGGGGTACGAGCAGTACTTC. This sequence encodes CASSEGAGYEQYF.

This clone was seen once. V usage is TRBV29-1 and J usage is TRBJ2-3; 7 bases line up with TRBD1. Trimming cost V 5 bases and J 1 base; bases outside gene matches: 12. This CDR3 has 16 amino acids. CDR1 is SQVTM, CDR2 ANQGSEA, per germline. The CDR3 sequence is CSVLSKTGWGTDTQYF. CDR3 bases: TGCAGCGTTTTAAGTAAGACAGGGTGGGGCACAGATACGCAGTATTTT.

The J gene is TRBJ2-7, the V gene TRBV27; 8 nucleotides align to TRBD2. Germline CDR1 MNHEY, CDR2 SMNVEV (reference sequence). V lost 7 bases and J lost 4; bases outside the gene matches: 9. The CDR3 is 14 amino acids. The CDR3 bases are TGTGCCAGCACCCCATTAGCGGGATTGTACGAGCAGTACTTC. This sequence encodes CASTPLAGLYEQYF.

The chain employs TRBV7-9 and TRBJ2-1; 8 nucleotides match TRBD1. This CDR3 spans 16 amino acids. Germline CDR1 is SEHNR and CDR2 is FQNEAQ (reference sequence). The junction had 6 bases not matched to a gene; V was cut back by 3 bases and J by 2 bases. CDR3 sequence (DNA): TGTGCCAGCAGCTTTGACAGGGGACCGACCTACAATGAGCAGTTCTTC. Protein: CASSFDRGPTYNEQFF.

This rearrangement joins TRBV5-1 to TRBJ2-3, with 15 bases lining up with TRBD2. Germline V gene data show CDR1 as SGHRS and CDR2 as YFSETQ. V was clipped by 0 bases and J by 2 bases; unmatched bases: 4. This CDR3 region has 18 residues. Written as DNA, the CDR3 is TGCGCCAGCAGCTTGGGGGGGACTAGCGGGGGGCTCACAGATACGCAGTATTTT. Protein: CASSLGGTSGGLTDTQYF.

The chain has TRBV27 and TRBJ1-4; 10 nucleotides line up with TRBD1. V was pared by 7 bases and J by 7 bases, with 6 bases of the junction left unmatched. CDR1 is MNHEY and CDR2 is SMNVEV in the germline V gene (reference sequence). There are 14 residues in the CDR3. The CDR3 protein is CASTLTGGSEKLFF. The CDR3 nucleotides read TGTGCCAGCACCCTGACAGGGGGCAGTGAAAAACTGTTTTTT.

The genes are TRBV29-1 and TRBJ1-1; no clear D gene. V gave up 4 bases and J gave up 4 bases, with 10 bases separating them. The germline gives CDR1 SQVTM, CDR2 ANQGSEA. The CDR3 sequence is 12 residues long. CDR3 DNA: TGCAGCGTTGCGGAGAGGGTCACTGAAGCTTTCTTT. This codes for CSVAERVTEAFF.

The chain couples TRBV19 to TRBJ2-5; 9 nucleotides match TRBD2. The assigned J gene may be wrong: the sequence end matches TRBJ2-7 better. Germline V CDR1 and CDR2: LNHDA, SQIVND (reference sequence). The CDR3 length is 17 residues. Here the CDR3 DNA reads TGTGCCAGTAGTACCCAGGACCCGGGACTAGCCTCCTACGAGCAGTACTTC. Translation: CASSTQDPGLASYEQYF.

The chain uses TRBV4-3 and TRBJ2-1; D may be TRBD2 (6 bases). This CDR3 spans 13 amino acids. Trimming cost V 4 bases and J 4 bases, with 8 bases left between them. Germline assignment: CDR1 LGHNA and CDR2 YSLEER. DNA for the CDR3: TGCGCCAGCAGCCCAGGGACTTACAATGAGCAGTTCTTC. Translating it yields CASSPGTYNEQFF.

CDR3 DNA sequence: TGTGCCAGCAGTTTTACTAGCGGTACTTCCTACGAGCAGTACTTC. Amino acid sequence: CASSFTSGTSYEQYF. The rearrangement uses TRBV27 and TRBJ2-7; 8 bases are shared with TRBD2. The V gene's germline CDR1 is MNHEY and CDR2 SMNVEV (reference sequence). V dropped 3 bases and J dropped 1; count of bases not matched to a gene: 5. This CDR3 contains 15 residues.

The J gene is TRBJ2-5, the V gene TRBV10-2; 13 bases are shared with TRBD2. Germline V CDR1 and CDR2: WSHSY, SAAADI. The junction had 5 bases not matched to a gene; V was cut back by 6 bases and J by 4 bases. CDR3 length equals 15 residues. CDR3 protein: CASRGTSGDRETQYF. In nucleotides, the CDR3 is TGCGCCAGCAGAGGGACTAGCGGGGATCGAGAGACCCAGTACTTC.

This chain links TRBV30 with TRBJ2-3, with TRBD1 matching over 8 bases. Losses at the gene ends were 3 bases for V and 3 bases for J; bases not matched to a gene: 11. This CDR3 has 16 residues. Germline V gene data show CDR1 as GTSNPN and CDR2 as SVGIG (reference sequence). The DNA of the CDR3 is TGTGCCTGGAGCGCGTCCCCAGGGGGCCCTACAGATACGCAGTATTTT. Protein product: CAWSASPGGPTDTQYF.

The V call is TRBV18, the J call TRBJ2-1; D remains ambiguous. V was clipped by 4 bases and J by 5 bases, with 18 bases between them. The germline gives CDR1 KGHSH, CDR2 LQKENI. This CDR3 has 16 residues. The DNA of the CDR3 is TGTGCCAGCTCACTCGAGCATCGACTTCGCCACAATGAGCAGTTCTTC. This encodes CASSLEHRLRHNEQFF.

This clone was detected once. The CDR3 sequence is CASSLTGLGAGSPLHF. CDR3 coding DNA: TGCGCCAGCAGCCTGACAGGGCTAGGGGCGGGTTCACCCCTCCACTTT. The chain uses TRBV4-3 and TRBJ1-6; TRBD1 agrees at 7 bases. With 4 bases clipped from V and 9 bases from J, the junction kept 12 bases outside the gene matches. The CDR3 is made up of 16 amino acids. The germline V gene has CDR1 LGHNA and CDR2 YSLEER.

The chain links TRBV29-1 to TRBJ1-1; 7 positions agree with TRBD1. CDR3 length: 17 residues. Per germline, CDR1 SQVTM and CDR2 ANQGSEA. The J segment lost 4 bases and the V segment lost 4 bases, leaving 18 bases of the junction unmatched. CDR3 nucleotide sequence: TGCAGCGTTGTTGGGGCTGGGACAGCATCCTTTGGCACTGAAGCTTTCTTT. The encoded protein is CSVVGAGTASFGTEAFF.